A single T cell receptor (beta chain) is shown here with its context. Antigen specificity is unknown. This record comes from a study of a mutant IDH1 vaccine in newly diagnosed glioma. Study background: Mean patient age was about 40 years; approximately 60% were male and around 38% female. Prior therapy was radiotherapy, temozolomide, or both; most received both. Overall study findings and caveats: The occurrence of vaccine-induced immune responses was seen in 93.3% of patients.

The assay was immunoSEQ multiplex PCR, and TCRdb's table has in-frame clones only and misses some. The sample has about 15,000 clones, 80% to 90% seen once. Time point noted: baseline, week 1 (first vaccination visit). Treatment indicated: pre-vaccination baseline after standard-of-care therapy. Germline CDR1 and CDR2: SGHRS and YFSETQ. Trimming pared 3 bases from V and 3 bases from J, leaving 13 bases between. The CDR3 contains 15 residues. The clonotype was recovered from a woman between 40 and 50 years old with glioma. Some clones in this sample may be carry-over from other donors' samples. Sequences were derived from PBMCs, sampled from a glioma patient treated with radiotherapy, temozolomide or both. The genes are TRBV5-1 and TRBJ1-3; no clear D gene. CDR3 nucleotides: TGCGCCAGCAGCTGGTCAGGCGATAATGGAAACACCATATATTTT. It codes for CASSWSGDNGNTIYF.